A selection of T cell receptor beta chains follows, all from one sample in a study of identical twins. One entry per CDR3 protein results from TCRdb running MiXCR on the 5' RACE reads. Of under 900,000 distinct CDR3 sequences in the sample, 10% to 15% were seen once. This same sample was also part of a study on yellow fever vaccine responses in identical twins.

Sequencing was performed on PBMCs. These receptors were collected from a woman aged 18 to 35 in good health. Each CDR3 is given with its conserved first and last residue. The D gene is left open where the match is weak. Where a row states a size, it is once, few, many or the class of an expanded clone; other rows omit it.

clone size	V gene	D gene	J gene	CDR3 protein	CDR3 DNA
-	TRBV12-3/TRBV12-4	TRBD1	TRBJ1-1	CASRADRGTEAFF	TGTGCCAGCAGGGCGGACAGGGGCACTGAAGCTTTCTTT
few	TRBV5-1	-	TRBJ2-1	CASSRATFGISYNEQFF	TGCGCCAGCAGCCGGGCCACTTTCGGGATCTCCTACAATGAGCAGTTCTTC
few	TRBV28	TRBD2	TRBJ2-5	CASSFSGGPGTQYF	TGTGCCAGCAGTTTTAGCGGGGGGCCCGGGACCCAGTACTTC
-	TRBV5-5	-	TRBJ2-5	CASSFFPGAGNQETQYF	TGTGCCAGCAGCTTTTTCCCAGGGGCCGGTAACCAAGAGACCCAGTACTTC
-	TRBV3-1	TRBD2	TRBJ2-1	CASSPNTGTSSYNEQFF	TGTGCCAGCAGCCCTAATACCGGGACTAGTTCCTACAATGAGCAGTTCTTC
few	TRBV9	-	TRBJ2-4	CASSKDSLAKNIQYF	TGTGCCAGCAGCAAAGACTCGTTAGCCAAAAACATTCAGTACTTC
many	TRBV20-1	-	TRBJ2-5	CSARAGAQETQYF	TGCAGTGCTAGGGCAGGGGCCCAAGAGACCCAGTACTTC
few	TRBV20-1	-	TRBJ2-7	CSAVSREDAYEQYF	TGCAGTGCCGTTTCTAGGGAAGACGCCTACGAGCAGTACTTC
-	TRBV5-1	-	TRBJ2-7	CASSFGVGTRYEQYF	TGCGCCAGCAGCTTCGGTGTGGGGACGAGATACGAGCAGTACTTC
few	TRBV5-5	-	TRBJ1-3	CASSLTRISGNTIYF	TGTGCCAGCAGCTTAACCAGGATCTCTGGAAACACCATATATTTT
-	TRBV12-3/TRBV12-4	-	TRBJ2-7	CASSLALRGSSYEQYF	TGTGCCAGCAGTTTAGCGCTCCGGGGGAGCTCCTACGAGCAGTACTTC
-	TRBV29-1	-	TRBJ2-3	CSVEKGAGTDTQYF	TGCAGCGTTGAAAAGGGCGCGGGAACAGATACGCAGTATTTT
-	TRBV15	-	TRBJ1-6	CATSRDSAGVPALHF	TGTGCCACCAGCAGAGATTCGGCAGGGGTCCCCGCCCTCCACTTT
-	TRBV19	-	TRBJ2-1	CASSIGGGRSYNEQFF	TGTGCCAGTAGTATTGGTGGCGGGCGCTCCTACAATGAGCAGTTCTTC
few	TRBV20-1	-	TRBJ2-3	CSASGTYSLSTDTQYF	TGCAGTGCTAGTGGGACTTATAGTCTTAGCACAGATACGCAGTATTTT
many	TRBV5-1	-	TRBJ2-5	CASSPRAVGEETQYF	TGCGCCAGCAGCCCTCGGGCGGTCGGGGAAGAGACCCAGTACTTC
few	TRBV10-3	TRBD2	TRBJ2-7	CAISESVREGRFYEQYF	TGTGCCATCAGTGAGTCGGTGCGGGAGGGCCGCTTTTACGAGCAGTACTTC
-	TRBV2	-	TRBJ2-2	CASSESLPHGGNTGELFF	TGTGCCAGCAGTGAAAGTCTCCCCCACGGGGGCAACACCGGGGAGCTGTTTTTT
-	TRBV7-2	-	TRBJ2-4	CASTSPGRGKNIQYF	TGTGCCAGCACCAGCCCCGGGCGCGGGAAAAACATTCAGTACTTC
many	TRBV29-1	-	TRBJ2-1	CSVEGRIELGNEQFF	TGCAGCGTTGAAGGCAGGATAGAGCTAGGCAATGAGCAGTTCTTC
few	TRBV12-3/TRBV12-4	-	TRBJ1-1	CASSPAITEAFF	TGTGCCAGCAGCCCTGCCATCACGGAAGCTTTCTTT
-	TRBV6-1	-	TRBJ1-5	CASSEAFGGGNQPQHF	TGTGCCAGCAGTGAAGCTTTCGGGGGAGGTAATCAGCCCCAGCATTTT
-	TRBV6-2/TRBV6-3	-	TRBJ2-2	CASSYGVIANTGELFF	TGTGCCAGCAGTTACGGCGTAATAGCTAACACCGGGGAGCTGTTTTTT
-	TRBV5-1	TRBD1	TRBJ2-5	CASRRTGVVQETQYF	TGCGCCAGCAGACGGACAGGCGTAGTCCAAGAGACCCAGTACTTC
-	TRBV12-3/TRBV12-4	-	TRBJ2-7	CASSLGRVSEQYF	TGTGCCAGCAGTTTGGGCAGGGTGTCCGAGCAGTACTTC
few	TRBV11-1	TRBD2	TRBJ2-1	CASTGGLAGLATYNEQFF	TGTGCCAGCACCGGGGGGCTAGCGGGATTGGCGACCTACAATGAGCAGTTCTTC
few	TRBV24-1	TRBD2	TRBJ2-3	CATSVSGRDTDTQYF	TGTGCCACCAGTGTTAGCGGGAGGGACACAGATACGCAGTATTTT
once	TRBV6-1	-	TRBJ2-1	CASSPVNGDEQFF	TGTGCCAGCAGCCCAGTAAACGGGGATGAGCAGTTCTTC
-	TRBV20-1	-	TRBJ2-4	CSARKEQGLAKNIQYF	TGCAGTGCTAGAAAGGAACAGGGACTAGCCAAAAACATTCAGTACTTC
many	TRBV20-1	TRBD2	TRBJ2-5	CSARSASGSIETQYF	TGCAGTGCTAGATCGGCTAGCGGGAGCATAGAGACCCAGTACTTC
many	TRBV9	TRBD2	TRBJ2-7	CASSQERETYEQYF	TGTGCCAGCAGCCAGGAGCGGGAAACCTACGAGCAGTACTTC
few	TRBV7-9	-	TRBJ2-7	CAIHQKEGSYEQYF	TGTGCCATCCACCAGAAGGAGGGCTCCTACGAGCAGTACTTC
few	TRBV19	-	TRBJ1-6	CATRTGAAISPLHF	TGTGCGACGCGGACGGGGGCGGCTATTTCACCCCTCCACTTT
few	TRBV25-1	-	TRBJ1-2	CASSEISYGYTF	TGTGCCAGCAGTGAAATCAGTTATGGCTACACCTTC
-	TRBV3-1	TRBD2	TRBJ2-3	CASSQSRGGTDTQYF	TGTGCCAGCAGCCAGAGCCGCGGGGGGACAGATACGCAGTATTTT
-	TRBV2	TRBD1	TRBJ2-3	CASARDRVADTQYF	TGTGCCAGCGCCCGGGACAGGGTTGCAGATACGCAGTATTTT
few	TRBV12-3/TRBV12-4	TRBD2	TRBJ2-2	CASSFLRLAGGHGELFF	TGTGCCAGCAGTTTTTTACGACTAGCGGGGGGGCACGGGGAGCTGTTTTTT
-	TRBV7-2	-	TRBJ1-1	CASSLGPGGAFF	TGTGCCAGCAGCTTAGGGCCAGGAGGAGCTTTCTTT
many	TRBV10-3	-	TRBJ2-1	CATPGQETVYNEQFF	TGTGCCACCCCGGGACAAGAGACAGTCTACAATGAGCAGTTCTTC
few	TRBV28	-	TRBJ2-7	CASSLLRGLSYEQYF	TGTGCCAGCAGTTTACTTCGGGGGCTATCCTACGAGCAGTACTTC
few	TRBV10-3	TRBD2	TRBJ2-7	CAISESSGDYEQYF	TGTGCCATCAGTGAGTCTAGCGGGGACTACGAGCAGTACTTC
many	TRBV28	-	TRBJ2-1	CASSLWRDNRGNEQFF	TGTGCCAGCAGTTTATGGAGGGACAACCGAGGCAATGAGCAGTTCTTC
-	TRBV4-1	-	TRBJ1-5	CASSQLRGNQPQHF	TGCGCCAGCAGCCAACTACGGGGGAATCAGCCCCAGCATTTT
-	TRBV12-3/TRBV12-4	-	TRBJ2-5	CASTQDRKTQYF	TGTGCCAGCACCCAGGACAGAAAGACCCAGTACTTC
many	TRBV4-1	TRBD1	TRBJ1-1	CASSQTGSTEAFF	TGCGCCAGCAGCCAGACAGGGAGCACTGAAGCTTTCTTT